The 10 T cell receptor beta chains below were found in one sample sequenced in a study of OX40 agonist ivuxolimab in advanced cancers. Generated by immunoSEQ multiplex PCR, the TCRdb table keeps only in-frame clones and is missing some. The table records around 120,000 clones, roughly nine tenths of them present only once. This specimen consisted of CD4+ or CD8+ T cells sorted from blood, obtained in a trial of the OX40 agonist ivuxolimab. The receptor set was obtained from an adult with an advanced solid tumor such as melanoma, head and neck, liver or kidney cancer.

The rearrangement joins TRBV19 to TRBJ2-7; D not certain. Germline-derived CDR1 and CDR2 are LNHDA and SQIVND (reference sequence). The CDR3 has 11 amino acids. Trimming left V 2 bases short and J 11 bases short, with 10 bases between. CDR3 sequence reads: CASSITTVKYF. The DNA for the CDR3 is TGTGCCAGTAGTATAACTACAGTAAAGTACTTC. The entire variable domain, with the rest obtained from reference TRBV19 and TRBJ2-7, is as follows: DGGITQSPKYLFRKEGQNVTLSCEQNLNHDAMYWYRQDPGQGLRLIYYSQIVNDFQKGDIAEGYSVSREKKESFPLTVTSAQKNPTAFYLCASSITTVKYFGPGTRLTVT.

The J gene is TRBJ1-1, the V gene TRBV18; D is unclear. The CDR3 has 12 amino acids. Looked up from germline, CDR1 is KGHSH and CDR2 is LQKENI. V was pared by 3 bases and J by 7 bases, with 9 bases between. The CDR3 DNA is TGTGCCAGCTCACCGATGACAAATGAAGCTTTCTTT. Translation gives CASSPMTNEAFF.

The chain recombines TRBV18 with TRBJ1-3; TRBD1 matches at 8 bases. Germline V gene data show CDR1 as KGHSH and CDR2 as LQKENI. This CDR3 contains 16 residues. The V and J ends lost 7 bases and 2 bases, in that order; junction bases with no gene match: 10. The CDR3, as DNA: TGTGCCAGCTTCCGGACAGGGAACGTCCCTGGAAACACCATATATTTT. This sequence encodes CASFRTGNVPGNTIYF.

This CDR3 is CATSRVFDSGGLTYEQYF. The DNA of the CDR3 is TGTGCCACCAGCAGAGTTTTCGATTCAGGGGGCTTAACCTACGAGCAGTACTTC. The rearrangement joins TRBV15 to TRBJ2-7; 8 positions match TRBD1. The CDR3 is made up of 18 amino acids. Germline CDR1 reads LNHNV; CDR2 reads YYDKDF (reference sequence). Germline trimming cut 1 base from V and 2 bases from J; bases unmatched to any gene: 13.

The chain links TRBV10-1 to TRBJ1-1; the match to TRBD1 covers 9 bases. CDR3 size: 16 residues. V shed 4 bases and J 0 bases; nucleotides not matched to a gene: 6. Germline assignment: CDR1 WNHNN and CDR2 SYGVQD (reference sequence). This chain's CDR3 is CASSVTGGPMNTEAFF. CDR3 nucleotide sequence: TGCGCCAGCAGTGTAACAGGGGGCCCGATGAACACTGAAGCTTTCTTT.

The chain has TRBV28 and TRBJ2-7, with unresolved D. Germline V gene data show CDR1 as MDHEN and CDR2 as SYDVKM. The length of the CDR3 is 12 residues. The germline V and J ends were trimmed by 2 bases and 1 base, with 3 bases remaining between them. CDR3 residues: CASSLLSYEQYF. CDR3 DNA sequence: TGTGCCAGCAGTTTACTTTCCTACGAGCAGTACTTC.

The rearrangement uses TRBV18 and TRBJ2-4, with TRBD1 identical over 7 bases. CDR1 is KGHSH, CDR2 LQKENI, per germline. V gave up 6 bases and J gave up 5 bases; unmatched junction bases: 7. The CDR3 consists of 14 residues. The CDR3 nucleotides read TGTGCCAGCTCGACAGTGGGGACAGAAAACATTCAGTACTTC. It codes for CASSTVGTENIQYF.

The rearrangement links TRBV30 to TRBJ2-7; D ambiguous. Per the germline V gene, CDR1 is GTSNPN and CDR2 is SVGIG (reference sequence). This CDR3 is built from 14 residues. The V and J ends lost 0 bases and 0 bases respectively, with 9 bases between them. The CDR3 loop is CAWSVHQVSYEQYF. CDR3 bases: TGTGCCTGGAGTGTACACCAGGTCTCCTACGAGCAGTACTTC.

The chain is built from TRBV7-2 and TRBJ2-3; 7 nucleotides line up with TRBD2. CDR3 length: 16 residues. The V gene's germline CDR1 is SGHTA and CDR2 FQGNSA. V was pared by 8 bases and J by 2 bases, with 13 bases of the junction left unmatched. The CDR3 spells CASETAGTIPTDTQYF. CDR3 bases: TGTGCCAGCGAGACCGCCGGGACTATCCCCACAGATACGCAGTATTTT.

The gene calls are TRBV30 and TRBJ2-7; TRBD1 agrees at 7 bases. The J segment lost 5 bases and the V segment lost 4 bases, leaving 8 bases of the junction unmatched. Germline-derived CDR1 and CDR2 are GTSNPN and SVGIG (reference sequence). This CDR3 contains 13 residues. CDR3 sequence (DNA): TGTGCCTGGAACAGGGGAACTGGCCACGAGCAGTACTTC. Protein product: CAWNRGTGHEQYF.